What follows is one T cell receptor beta chain and its context. Its matching antigen is unknown. The V gene end was trimmed by 2 bases and the J gene end by 3 bases; junction bases not matched to a gene: 6. The germline CDR1 and CDR2 sequences are LNHNV and YYDKDF (reference sequence). This CDR3 spans 15 amino acids. Exclusions: uncontrolled infection, other autoimmune disease, pregnancy, lactation. Each diagnosis was grounded in clinical symptoms, serum thyroxine and TRAb, thyroid ultrasound, and orbital computed tomography. This entry is derived from a study of T cells in Graves' hyperthyroidism and ophthalmopathy. General study results and limits: Researchers found most expanded thyroid clonotypes above 0.001 in blood as well.

Researchers took RNA transcripts and amplified the TCR beta CDR3 regions from them. TCR CDR3 underwent first-round RT-PCR with the HTBI primer set. TCRdb recomputed calls from the multiplex PCR reads with MiXCR, one row per CDR3 protein. Counted here are 500,000 to 800,000 distinct CDR3 sequences, approximately 14% occurring once; the ten biggest clones make up around an eighth. This clonotype was sampled from a woman aged 45-59 years with Graves' ophthalmopathy. Material for sequencing was blood. The chain has TRBV15 and TRBJ2-7; 8 nucleotides match TRBD2. The CDR3 spells CATSRPTGLGYEQYF. CDR3 bases: TGTGCCACCAGCAGACCTACGGGACTAGGCTACGAGCAGTACTTC.